This T cell receptor beta chain was identified in a study of radiation and T cells in renal cell carcinoma (dated by TCRdb to about 2020). Looking at the study overall: Samples came from a clinical trial, in which primary renal cell carcinomas received 15 Gy stereotactic body radiation therapy followed by nephrectomy 4 weeks later. TCR beta sequencing covered 50 to 55 samples in total, comprising around 26 tumors and roughly 27 peripheral blood samples. Across all 55 or so samples, several million unique CDR3 nucleotide sequences encoding 2 million to 3 million unique CDR3 amino acid sequences were identified. The paper as a whole reports these results and caveats: An increase in top tumor clonotypes in blood was observed from baseline to 2 weeks post-radiation, followed by contraction by 4 weeks, which was taken to suggest transient expansion of tumor-resident clones. Effects of radiation dose or scheduling on the TCR repertoire could not be addressed with the single-armed trial design. Because no pretreatment tumor biopsies were available, whether clonotypes were present in the tumor at baseline could not be determined. Blood repertoire dynamics were not followed beyond 4 weeks after treatment.

TCR beta libraries were generated from genomic DNA with the immunoSEQ kit, following the manufacturer's recommendations. For library preparation, a first multiplex PCR was performed with proprietary primers, followed by a second PCR in which unique barcodes were added, and bead cleanups were performed after each round. A positive control reaction and a negative control reaction, both provided in the kit, were run with every batch of samples. The final libraries were assessed on an Agilent 4200 TapeStation D1000 ScreenTape, pooled by volume, and quantified by qPCR. An Illumina NextSeq500 fitted with a MidOutput 150-cycle cartridge performed the sequencing, running 156 Read1 cycles and 15 Index1 cycles with the kit's custom primers. The pooled library was loaded at around 1 pM with about 21% PhiX control spiked in. Per the source publication's procedure: Vendor-processed data were analyzed in R, and a clonotype was defined as all T cells sharing the same CDR3 nucleotide sequence. In the clone abundance analyses, frequencies in each sample were normalized to that sample's 10,000 most abundant clones. Before analysis, public T cell clones were removed, and these numbered fewer than six per sample on average. An abundance difference of at least 32-fold between compartments was the criterion for calling clonotypes tumor-enriched or baseline blood-enriched. A beta-binomial differential abundance model was applied to find clonotypes that expanded or contracted between blood time points. Tumor-blood repertoire similarity was measured with the Baroni-Urbani and Buser coefficient, and groups were compared using two-tailed Wilcoxon tests in R. Held by TCRdb, this immuneACCESS table contains in-frame sequences only and omits some clones. Under half of the omission traces to an unresolved V gene where checked; the cause of the rest is unknown. The V and J calls and clone size are taken from that table; D and trimming were inferred from the DNA. The sample profile shows 70,000 or so clones; roughly 82% of them were found once. Approximately 6% of the sample comes from the top ten.

In its sample, this clone was seen once. Its cognate antigen has yet to be identified. No base quality information exists; no much larger clone differs at one position. The sample's time point label is to be understood as: blood 2 weeks post-SBRT. The sample's treatment or condition label, decoded: 15 Gy SBRT to primary tumor, nephrectomy 4 weeks later. Serial peripheral blood from radiation-treated patients was sampled at baseline, 2 weeks and 4 weeks after SBRT to track tumor-enriched clonotypes. All patients had renal cell carcinoma with clear cell pathology. Genomic DNA for TCR sequencing was prepared using the QIAamp DNA Blood Mini Kit (Qiagen). The analyses included only samples that passed all quality control checks. The receptor comes from a man in his 60s with renal cell carcinoma. Material: blood, obtained from a patient whose treatment included radiotherapy and nephrectomy.

The CDR3 region reads CAIRMRGTGNEQFF. The sequenced DNA is TGTGCCATCAGAATGAGGGGTACTGGGAATGAGCAGTTCTTC. The V and J genes are TRBV10-3 and TRBJ2-1; the D gene is perhaps TRBD1 or TRBD2, each of them matching over 5 bases. V and J are truncated by 6 bases and 7 bases respectively, leaving an intervening sequence of 16 bases. The CDR3 holds 14 amino acids from the cysteine to the phenylalanine. The sequence is cut down to CDR3 DNA, 42 bases in frame from base 1. According to the germline V gene, CDR1 reads ENHRY and CDR2 reads SYGVKD.